Sequencing of this T cell receptor beta chain was carried out in a study of radiation and T cells in renal cell carcinoma. Libraries were prepared by immunoSEQ multiplex PCR; TCRdb keeps only in-frame clonotypes and omits some of them. The data hold some 120,000 clones, with 88% observed a single time. The sample's time point: blood 2 weeks post-SBRT. Stated treatment: 15 Gy SBRT to primary tumor, nephrectomy 4 weeks later. Germline CDR1 reads LNHDA; CDR2 reads SQIVND (reference sequence). This CDR3 spans 12 amino acids. Germline trimming cut 8 bases from V and 5 bases from J; bases unmatched to any gene: 3.

The specimen comprised blood, sampled from a patient whose treatment included radiotherapy and nephrectomy. This chain uses TRBV19 with TRBJ1-2; 9 bases match TRBD1. The receptor comes from a woman aged 70-85 years with renal cell carcinoma. The chain's CDR3 is CASGTGLYGYTF. Here the CDR3 DNA reads TGTGCCAGTGGGACAGGGTTATATGGCTACACCTTC.